The 20 T cell receptor beta chains presented below share a single source sample, sequenced in a study of graft-versus-host responses after intestinal transplantation. Here immunoSEQ multiplex PCR was the method, and the copy in TCRdb shows in-frame clones only, minus some. This table has fewer than 100,000 clones, 86% appearing once. This specimen consisted of PBMCs, obtained 255 days after intestinal transplant. Receptors were obtained from a human patient who received an intestinal transplant, so some T cells may come from the graft donor.

V gene TRBV5-4 combines with J gene TRBJ1-1; no clear D. The CDR3 spans 15 residues. From germline, CDR1 is SGHNT and CDR2 YYREEE (reference sequence). V lost 1 base and J 2 bases, leaving 12 bases between the germline ends. Written as DNA, the CDR3 is TGTGCCAGCAGCTTGATTGGTGGACTTAACACTGAAGCTTTCTTT. It codes for CASSLIGGLNTEAFF.

V usage is TRBV5-1 and J usage is TRBJ2-1; 9 bases match TRBD2. Unmatched junction bases numbered 13, after V lost 0 bases and J lost 6 bases. Germline CDR1 is SGHRS and CDR2 is YFSETQ. This CDR3 contains 18 residues. This CDR3 reads CASSLGRSSGIVGNEQFF. For the CDR3, the DNA is TGCGCCAGCAGCTTGGGGCGGTCTAGCGGGATCGTCGGCAATGAGCAGTTCTTC.

V and J are TRBV10-3 and TRBJ2-3; either TRBD1 or TRBD2 may fit D (5 bases each). Trimming pared 3 bases from V and 5 bases from J, leaving 12 bases between. This CDR3 region has 14 residues. Germline V gene data show CDR1 as ENHRY and CDR2 as SYGVKD. CDR3 residues: CAISDRDRGDTQYF. In DNA, the CDR3 is TGTGCCATCAGTGACAGGGACCGGGGAGATACGCAGTATTTT.

This chain links TRBV13 with TRBJ2-2; D uncertain. CDR1 and CDR2 from the germline V gene are PRHDT and FYEKMQ (reference sequence). The V and J ends lost 5 bases and 7 bases respectively, with 8 bases between them. The length of the CDR3 is 12 residues. The CDR3 reads CASSPNDGELFF. CDR3 DNA sequence: TGTGCCAGCAGCCCGAACGACGGGGAGCTGTTTTTT.

V usage is TRBV6-1 and J usage is TRBJ1-5; D gene ambiguous. Between the trimmed V and J ends, which lost 9 bases and 4 bases, there was a span of 13 bases. Germline V gene data show CDR1 as MNHNS and CDR2 as SASEGT. The CDR3 contains 13 residues. The CDR3, as DNA: TGTGCCAGTTCCCAAATCGGGAATCAGCCCCAGCATTTT. It is translated as CASSQIGNQPQHF.

The genes are TRBV9 and TRBJ2-5; perhaps TRBD2 as D (7 bases). CDR1 is SGDLS and CDR2 is YYNGEE in the germline V gene. V shed 4 bases and J shed 5 bases, with 21 bases lying between them. The length of the CDR3 is 16 residues. The CDR3 DNA reads TGTGCCAGCAGCCCGAAGGGGGGGCAGGGGCAGGAGACCCAGTACTTC. Its translation: CASSPKGGQGQETQYF. Complete variable domain (other parts from reference TRBV9 and TRBJ2-5): DSGVTQTPKHLITATGQRVTLRCSPRSGDLSVYWYQQSLDQGLQFLIQYYNGEERAKGNILERFSAQQFPDLHSELNLSSLELGDSALYFCASSPKGGQGQETQYFGPGTRLLVL.

The rearrangement links TRBV7-8 to TRBJ2-3; perhaps TRBD1 as D (6 bases). V was cut by 5 bases and J by 2 bases, with 14 bases left in between. Germline lookup yields CDR1 SGHVS and CDR2 FQNEAQ. The CDR3 loop spans 15 amino acids. DNA of the CDR3: TGTGCCAGCAGCCGAAACGGACAGAACACAGATACGCAGTATTTT. Its translation: CASSRNGQNTDTQYF.

The rearrangement joins TRBV6-5 to TRBJ2-7; D unclear. The CDR3 totals 10 residues. Looked up from germline, CDR1 is MNHEY and CDR2 is SVGAGI. The V end was cut by 5 bases, the J end by 2 bases, with 1 base between. CDR3 in amino acids: CASSTYEQYF. Here the CDR3 DNA reads TGTGCCAGCAGTACCTACGAGCAGTACTTC.

This clone was observed a few times. The genes are TRBV7-9 and TRBJ1-6, with D maybe TRBD1 (6 bases). The V end was cut by 1 base, the J end by 5 bases, with 9 bases between. The CDR3 covers 15 residues. Germline CDR1 SEHNR, CDR2 FQNEAQ (reference sequence). The CDR3 DNA reads as TGTGCCAGCAGCTTAGGTAGGGGGGATAATTCACCCCTCCACTTT. The encoded protein is CASSLGRGDNSPLHF.

The chain carries TRBV29-1 and TRBJ2-3; 8 nucleotides agree with TRBD1. This CDR3 has 15 residues. V lost 4 bases to trimming and J lost 1 base; unmatched junction nucleotides: 7. Germline V gives CDR1 SQVTM, CDR2 ANQGSEA. CDR3 sequence: CSVAPTGDGTDTQYF. Written as DNA, the CDR3 is TGCAGCGTTGCCCCGACAGGGGACGGCACAGATACGCAGTATTTT.

The chain recombines TRBV18 with TRBJ1-2; D is unclear. The CDR3 spans 12 residues. Trimming took 2 bases from V and 10 from J, leaving 11 bases between them. The V gene's germline CDR1 is KGHSH and CDR2 LQKENI. CDR3 loop: CASSPTDSHYTF. The CDR3 coding sequence is TGTGCCAGCTCACCAACCGACTCCCACTACACCTTC.

The chain carries TRBV28 and TRBJ2-5; D might be TRBD2 (6 bases). The CDR3 spans 16 residues. The germline gives CDR1 MDHEN, CDR2 SYDVKM. Trimming took off 5 bases at V and 2 bases at J, with 18 bases between the two ends. The CDR3 coding sequence is TGTGCCAGCAGTCCCCCAGGCAGGGCGGGGCAAGAGACCCAGTACTTC. Protein sequence: CASSPPGRAGQETQYF.

CDR3 in amino acids: CASSSGDTQYF. CDR3 DNA sequence: TGTGCCAGCAGCTCGGGGGATACGCAGTATTTT. This sequence joins TRBV28 and TRBJ2-3; D is perhaps TRBD2 (5 bases). The germline V gene encodes CDR1 MDHEN and CDR2 SYDVKM. Trimming cost V 6 bases and J 6 bases, with 7 bases left between them. The CDR3 contains 11 residues.

The V gene is TRBV6-5, the J gene TRBJ1-5; 9 bases align to TRBD1. The CDR3 totals 15 residues. Trimming at V came to 0 bases and at J to 4 bases, leaving 1 base not matched to a gene. The germline V gene encodes CDR1 MNHEY and CDR2 SVGAGI. CDR3 amino acids: CASSYSGQGNQPQHF. As DNA, the CDR3 is TGTGCCAGCAGTTACTCGGGACAGGGAAATCAGCCCCAGCATTTT.

This clone showed up just once. J is TRBJ2-1 and V is TRBV5-8; 9 nucleotides match TRBD1. Per germline, CDR1 SGHTS and CDR2 YDEGEE. J gave up 8 bases and V 7 bases, and 7 bases lay outside the gene matches. The CDR3 length is 13 residues. CDR3 in amino acids: CASSGTGKDEQFF. The CDR3 DNA sequence: TGTGCCAGCTCTGGGACAGGGAAGGATGAGCAGTTCTTC. Drawing the rest from reference TRBV5-8 and TRBJ2-1, the complete variable domain is EAGVTQSPTHLIKTRGQQATLRCSPISGHTSVYWYQQALGLGLQFLLWYDEGEERNRGNFPPRFSGRQFPNYSSELNVNALELEDSALYLCASSGTGKDEQFFGPGTRLTVL.

This chain uses TRBV19 with TRBJ2-3; unclear D gene. V was shortened by 6 bases and J by 4 bases, with 11 bases between the two germline ends. This CDR3 is built from 13 residues. Per the germline V gene, CDR1 is LNHDA and CDR2 is SQIVND (reference sequence). The CDR3 reads CASRSSSADTQYF. As DNA, the CDR3 is TGTGCCAGTAGGAGCTCTAGTGCAGATACGCAGTATTTT.

This clone was recorded once. This chain joins TRBV6-5 and TRBJ1-2; tentative D call: TRBD1 (5 bases). Germline V gene lookup returns CDR1 MNHEY and CDR2 SVGAGI. V was shortened by 7 bases and J by 8 bases, with 23 bases between the two germline ends. This CDR3 has 15 amino acids. The CDR3, as DNA: TGTGCCAGCACCAAGGGAACCGGGACCCCGCGGGGCTACACCTTC. Translated, it gives CASTKGTGTPRGYTF.

This clone was picked up one time. The rearrangement joins TRBV27 to TRBJ2-7; D is possibly TRBD2 (5 bases). Germline assignment: CDR1 MNHEY and CDR2 SMNVEV (reference sequence). The CDR3 has 15 residues. Between the trimmed V and J ends, which lost 6 bases and 5 bases, there was a span of 20 bases. The DNA for the CDR3 is TGTGCCAGCAGCCCACTGGCGGGCGGATCCCACGAGCAGTACTTC. This gives the protein CASSPLAGGSHEQYF.

This chain connects TRBV11-2 to TRBJ2-5, with D possibly being TRBD1 (6 bases). The CDR3 extends over 16 amino acids. From germline, CDR1 is SGHAT and CDR2 FQNNGV. Trimming cost V 1 base and J 0 bases, with 12 bases left between them. The CDR3 DNA reads TGTGCCAGCAGCTTAGGGGCAGGGGTGTACCAAGAGACCCAGTACTTC. This translates into CASSLGAGVYQETQYF.

V and J are TRBV7-8 and TRBJ2-7; a weak D match, TRBD1 (5 bases). The CDR3 sequence is 14 residues long. Trimming took off 1 base at V and 4 bases at J, with 11 bases between the two ends. Germline CDR1 reads SGHVS; CDR2 reads FQNEAQ. The CDR3, as DNA: TGTGCCAGCAGCTTAGGGCAGGGTGGGTACGAGCAGTACTTC. As protein: CASSLGQGGYEQYF. Full variable domain (missing parts from reference TRBV7-8 and TRBJ2-7): GAGVSQSPRYKVAKRGQDVALRCDPISGHVSLFWYQQALGQGPEFLTYFQNEAQLDKSGLPSDRFFAERPEGSVSTLKIQRTQQEDSAVYLCASSLGQGGYEQYFGPGTRLTVT.